This is a list of T cell receptor beta chains from one sample in a study of shared clonotypes between healthy human individuals. Sequencing used immunoSEQ multiplex PCR; TCRdb keeps in-frame clones, though not all of them. This sample has hundreds of thousands of clones, with roughly 96% found just once. Specimen: naive CD8+ T cells sorted from blood. The receptors come from a woman aged 25 to 39 in good health. Each CDR3 is given with its conserved first and last residue. D genes are given only for firm matches. Some rows have no size entry. The others give once, few or many, or a class for an expanded clone.

clone_size: once
j_call: TRBJ2-1
v_call: TRBV7-9
cdr3_length: 14
d_call: NA
cdr3_aa: CASSLSPSVHEQFF
cdr3_nt: TGTGCCAGCAGCTTATCACCGTCTGTGCATGAGCAGTTCTTC

clone_size: NA
j_call: TRBJ2-1
v_call: TRBV5-6
cdr3_length: 15
d_call: TRBD1
cdr3_aa: CASSFTGGSYNEQFF
cdr3_nt: TGTGCCAGCAGCTTCACAGGGGGTTCCTACAATGAGCAGTTCTTC

clone_size: NA
j_call: TRBJ2-5
v_call: TRBV25-1
cdr3_length: 13
d_call: NA
cdr3_aa: CASSADLQEAQYF
cdr3_nt: TGTGCCAGCAGTGCCGACTTACAAGAGGCCCAGTACTTC

clone_size: NA
j_call: TRBJ1-4
v_call: TRBV4-1
cdr3_length: 19
d_call: TRBD1
cdr3_aa: CASSQMGQAYLATNEKLFF
cdr3_nt: TGCGCCAGCAGCCAAATGGGACAGGCCTACCTTGCAACTAATGAAAAACTGTTTTTT

clone_size: NA
j_call: TRBJ1-1
v_call: TRBV27
cdr3_length: 13
d_call: TRBD1
cdr3_aa: CASRLTGRGEAFF
cdr3_nt: TGTGCCAGCAGACTGACAGGGAGGGGTGAAGCTTTCTTT

clone_size: NA
j_call: TRBJ2-5
v_call: TRBV28
cdr3_length: 15
d_call: NA
cdr3_aa: CASTADHTSSETQYF
cdr3_nt: TGTGCCAGCACCGCAGATCACACATCCTCTGAGACCCAGTACTTC

clone_size: NA
j_call: TRBJ1-2
v_call: TRBV28
cdr3_length: 14
d_call: TRBD1
cdr3_aa: CASSPPGQGDGYTF
cdr3_nt: TGTGCCAGCAGTCCCCCGGGACAGGGAGATGGCTACACCTTC

clone_size: NA
j_call: TRBJ2-5
v_call: TRBV5-1
cdr3_length: 16
d_call: NA
cdr3_aa: CASSLGLEEASRTQYF
cdr3_nt: TGCGCCAGCAGCTTGGGGCTGGAGGAAGCGTCCCGGACCCAGTACTTC

clone_size: NA
j_call: TRBJ2-1
v_call: TRBV27
cdr3_length: 14
d_call: TRBD1
cdr3_aa: CASSDRQGSDEQFF
cdr3_nt: TGTGCCAGCAGTGATCGACAGGGCTCGGATGAGCAGTTCTTC

clone_size: NA
j_call: TRBJ2-7
v_call: TRBV27
cdr3_length: 13
d_call: NA
cdr3_aa: CASSWAREYEQYF
cdr3_nt: TGTGCCAGCAGTTGGGCTAGAGAATACGAGCAGTACTTC

clone_size: NA
j_call: TRBJ1-5
v_call: TRBV2
cdr3_length: 15
d_call: NA
cdr3_aa: CASSYTHDSNQPQHF
cdr3_nt: TGTGCCAGCAGCTACACCCACGATAGCAATCAGCCCCAGCATTTT

clone_size: NA
j_call: TRBJ1-2
v_call: TRBV2
cdr3_length: 12
d_call: NA
cdr3_aa: CASRTINYGYTF
cdr3_nt: TGTGCCAGCAGAACGATTAACTATGGCTACACCTTC

clone_size: NA
j_call: TRBJ2-7
v_call: TRBV19
cdr3_length: 14
d_call: NA
cdr3_aa: CASSIKVISYEQYF
cdr3_nt: TGTGCCAGTAGTATAAAGGTCATCTCCTACGAGCAGTACTTC